A single sample gave rise to the 8 T cell receptor beta chains below, sequenced in a study of blood T cells in healthy people across ages. Alongside a J-beta primer mix, a sample-barcoded 5' primer served in a second PCR lasting about 7 to 11 cycles. Via MiXCR, TCRdb re-called the 5' RACE reads, giving one row per CDR3 protein. The sample lists hundreds of thousands of distinct CDR3 sequences; approximately 30% were seen once. Sequencing used blood. Receptor source: a woman aged 80 or over in good health.

This clonotype has more than one count but fewer than ten. A much bigger clone sits one base away, suggesting this may be a read error. This chain uses TRBV20-1 with TRBJ2-5, with a tentative D call TRBD2 (7 bases). The germline CDR1 and CDR2 sequences are DFQATT and SNEGSKA (reference sequence). Trimming removed 5 bases at V and 11 bases at J, with 21 bases between. This CDR3 contains 13 residues. The DNA of the CDR3 is TGCAGTGCTCCGGGGGGCGGGTACAATGAGCAGTACTTC. It is translated as CSAPGGGYNEQYF.

This clonotype was detected only once. CDR3 nucleotide sequence: TGCGCCAGCAGCTTGACGCAGGGGGAAGATACGCAGTATTTT. This translates into CASSLTQGEDTQYF. The rearrangement links TRBV5-1 to TRBJ2-3, with 7 bases that match TRBD1. Germline V lookup: CDR1 SGHRS, CDR2 YFSETQ. This CDR3 is 14 amino acids long. The J segment lost 5 bases and the V segment lost 1 base, leaving 4 bases of the junction unmatched.

Concerning this clonotype itself: Since a much larger clone is just one base distant, this may be a read error. The chain links TRBV7-2 to TRBJ1-2; 7 bases agree with TRBD1. The ends lost 5 bases at V and 4 bases at J; junction bases unmatched: 7. The CDR3 has 14 residues. In germline, CDR1 is SGHTA, CDR2 FQGNSA. The CDR3 spells CASSRQGATYGYTF. CDR3 sequence (DNA): TGTGCCAGCAGCAGACAGGGCGCCACCTATGGCTACACCTTC.

This clonotype was recorded many times. The chain joins TRBV27 to TRBJ2-5; 8 nucleotides align to TRBD2. From germline, CDR1 is MNHEY and CDR2 SMNVEV (reference sequence). V dropped 5 bases and J dropped 4; count of bases not matched to a gene: 12. The CDR3 is 16 amino acids. The CDR3 DNA reads as TGTGCCAGCAGTCGCACTCCGGGGGGGGCTGGAGAGACCCAGTACTTC. Its protein product is CASSRTPGGAGETQYF.

The rearrangement links TRBV5-1 to TRBJ2-1; 7 positions agree with TRBD2. Unmatched junction bases numbered 10, after V lost 0 bases and J lost 7 bases. Germline-derived CDR1 and CDR2 are SGHRS and YFSETQ. This CDR3 has 16 residues. The CDR3: CASSLVSFTGGNEQFF. In DNA, the CDR3 is TGCGCCAGCAGCTTGGTTTCCTTCACCGGGGGGAATGAGCAGTTCTTC.

At least ten counts were recorded for this clonotype. V usage is TRBV7-8 and J usage is TRBJ2-5; no definite D call. The CDR3 length is 15 residues. Trimming stripped 3 bases from V and 5 bases from J, with 16 bases between. Germline assignment: CDR1 SGHVS and CDR2 FQNEAQ. CDR3 nucleotide sequence: TGTGCCAGCAGCTTGGAGTCCCACATTGGGGAGACCCAGTACTTC. It codes for CASSLESHIGETQYF.

The table lists this clonotype with many counts. V gene TRBV5-8 combines with J gene TRBJ2-2; D ambiguous. Trimming stripped 5 bases from V and 4 bases from J, with 18 bases between. CDR3 size: 16 residues. Germline V gene data show CDR1 as SGHTS and CDR2 as YDEGEE. CDR3 in amino acids: CASSVRFMRVTGELFF. The DNA for the CDR3 is TGTGCCAGCAGTGTCAGATTTATGAGAGTCACCGGGGAGCTGTTTTTT. Variable domain in full (rest from reference TRBV5-8 and TRBJ2-2): EAGVTQSPTHLIKTRGQQATLRCSPISGHTSVYWYQQALGLGLQFLLWYDEGEERNRGNFPPRFSGRQFPNYSSELNVNALELEDSALYLCASSVRFMRVTGELFFGEGSRLTVL.

Notes on this clonotype: This may arise from a read error, as a much more abundant clone is one base away. The chain combines TRBV5-1 with TRBJ1-2; TRBD1 is a possible D gene (5 bases). V lost 4 bases and J lost 1, with 8 bases in between. The CDR3 spans 13 residues. Germline V lookup: CDR1 SGHRS, CDR2 YFSETQ. CDR3 residues: CASSRGGNYGYTF. CDR3 DNA sequence: TGCGCCAGCAGCCGGGGGGGTAACTATGGCTACACCTTC.